This record concerns one T cell receptor (beta chain) sequence. The antigen it recognizes is unknown. Base qualities are missing; no much larger clone stands one base away. TCRbeta CDR3 regions were amplified from genomic DNA by means of the immunoSEQ Assay, a bias-controlled multiplex PCR. The paper's data handling went like this. Nucleated cell counts per sample were estimated from amplification of reference gene primers within the assay. To quantify the absolute abundance of each unique TCRbeta CDR3 rearrangement, sequence reads were collapsed and filtered. For each sample, productive Simpson clonality was calculated as the square root of Simpson's diversity index across productive rearrangements. Here the immuneACCESS table is served through TCRdb, limited to in-frame sequences with V and J called. Missing clones are a known gap in these copies; in checked studies unresolved V genes cover under half, and the rest lacks a known reason. The V and J calls and clone size are taken from that table; D and trimming were inferred from the DNA. In all, the sample holds fewer than 85,000 clones, and more than 75% of those were seen once. Together, the top ten hold 15% to 20% of the sample.

Collaborating institutions collected whole blood in K2EDTA tubes following their own protocols. Collaborator samples were shipped for TCRbeta analysis as frozen whole blood, isolated PBMCs, or DNA extracted from either sample type. This entry is derived from a study of blood T cell repertoires in COVID-19 (TCRdb year 2020). In the study overall: Samples covering the acute and convalescent phases of COVID-19 were provided by collaborators in the United States, Italy and Spain. The prospective study material was composed of cDNA or gDNA derived from T cells, B-cell-depleted T cells, or PBMCs. Subjects who had been exposed to COVID-19, were actively infected with it, or had recovered from it provided the deeply sampled blood TCRbeta repertoires that made up the dataset. The repertoires were made available in a free public database intended to serve as a resource for research on the immune response to SARS-CoV-2. Samples came from the ongoing ImmuneRACE study (first 160 participants) plus 1,254 subjects from 6 global collaborators. A de-identified subject ID, COVID-19 status, age in years and sex were almost always included in the sample metadata. HLA class I and class II types, where available, came from metadata supplied by the sample provider rather than from assay-based typing.

Per the germline V gene (reference sequence), LGHDT is the CDR1 and YNNKEL is the CDR2. Ends trimmed: V by 2 bases, J by 4 bases; bases unmatched to a gene: 7. Its CDR3 holds 15 amino acids, cysteine through phenylalanine. Here the CDR3 DNA is all that survives: 45 bases in frame from base 1. Here is what the overall study found, with its caveats: The quantity of clinical and demographic metadata differed by source and by participant and was supplied without curation.

Sequenced input: peripheral blood. The chain is made from TRBV3-1 (or the pseudogene TRBV3-2) and TRBJ1-2; 7 nucleotides in the junction match TRBD1. The sequence derives from a woman older than 75 with active or convalescent COVID-19. The nucleotides read TGTGCCAGCAGCCAATCGCACAGGGGATTCTATGGCTACACCTTC. Protein translation: CASSQSHRGFYGYTF.